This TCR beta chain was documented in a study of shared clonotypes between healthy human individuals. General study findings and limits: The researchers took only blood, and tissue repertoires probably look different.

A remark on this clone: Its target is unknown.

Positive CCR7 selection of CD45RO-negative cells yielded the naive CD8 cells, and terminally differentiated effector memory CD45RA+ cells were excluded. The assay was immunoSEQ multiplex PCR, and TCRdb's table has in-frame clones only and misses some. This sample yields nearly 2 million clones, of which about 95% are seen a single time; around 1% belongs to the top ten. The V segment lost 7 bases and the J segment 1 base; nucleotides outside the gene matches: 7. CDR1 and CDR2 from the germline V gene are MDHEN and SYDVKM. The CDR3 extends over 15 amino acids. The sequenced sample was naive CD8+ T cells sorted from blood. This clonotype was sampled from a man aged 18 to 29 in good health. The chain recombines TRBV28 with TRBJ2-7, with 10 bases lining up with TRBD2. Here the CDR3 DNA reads TGTGCCAGCACCCCTAGCGGGGGTCTTTCCTACGAGCAGTACTTC. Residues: CASTPSGGLSYEQYF.